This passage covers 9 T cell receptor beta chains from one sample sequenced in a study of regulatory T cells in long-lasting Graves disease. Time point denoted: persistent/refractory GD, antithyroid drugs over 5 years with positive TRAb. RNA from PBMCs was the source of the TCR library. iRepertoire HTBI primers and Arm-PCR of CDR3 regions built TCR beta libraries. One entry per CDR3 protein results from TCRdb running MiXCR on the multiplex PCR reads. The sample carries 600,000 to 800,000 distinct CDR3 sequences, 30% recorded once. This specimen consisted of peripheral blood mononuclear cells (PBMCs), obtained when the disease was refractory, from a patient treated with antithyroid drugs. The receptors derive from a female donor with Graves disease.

The CDR3, as DNA: TGTGCCAGCAGCTTGGCGTCCGGGTCCCTCTCCTACGAGCAGTACTTC. It yields the protein CASSLASGSLSYEQYF. The genes are TRBV5-4 and TRBJ2-7; D is undetermined. V was clipped by 0 bases and J by 0 bases, with 13 bases between them. CDR1 is SGHNT, CDR2 YYREEE, per germline (reference sequence). There are 16 residues in the CDR3.

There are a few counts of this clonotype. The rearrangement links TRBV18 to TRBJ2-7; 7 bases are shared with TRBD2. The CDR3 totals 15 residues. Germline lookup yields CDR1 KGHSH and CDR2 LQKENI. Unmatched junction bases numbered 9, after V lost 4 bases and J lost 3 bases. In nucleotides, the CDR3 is TGTGCCAGCTCACTCACCGGGACTACGAGCTACGAGCAGTACTTC. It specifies CASSLTGTTSYEQYF. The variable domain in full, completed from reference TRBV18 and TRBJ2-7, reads NAGVMQNPRHLVRRRGQEARLRCSPMKGHSHVYWYRQLPEEGLKFMVYLQKENIIDESGMPKERFSAEFPKEGPSILRIQQVVRGDSAAYFCASSLTGTTSYEQYFGPGTRLTVT.

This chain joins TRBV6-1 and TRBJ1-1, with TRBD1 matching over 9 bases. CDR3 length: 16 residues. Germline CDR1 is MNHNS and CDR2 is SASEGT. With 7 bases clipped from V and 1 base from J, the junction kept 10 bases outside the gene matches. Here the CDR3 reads CASTPGAGQGNTEAFF. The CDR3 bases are TGTGCCAGCACCCCCGGGGCGGGACAGGGGAACACTGAAGCTTTCTTT.

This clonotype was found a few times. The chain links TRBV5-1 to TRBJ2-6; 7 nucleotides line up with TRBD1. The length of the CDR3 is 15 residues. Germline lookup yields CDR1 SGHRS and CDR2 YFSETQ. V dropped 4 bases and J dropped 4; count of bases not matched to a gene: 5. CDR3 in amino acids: CASSQGTVGANVLTF. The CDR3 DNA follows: TGCGCCAGCAGCCAGGGGACAGTGGGGGCCAACGTCCTGACTTTC. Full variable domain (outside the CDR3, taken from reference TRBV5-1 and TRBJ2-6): KAGVTQTPRYLIKTRGQQVTLSCSPISGHRSVSWYQQTPGQGLQFLFEYFSETQRNKGNFPGRFSGRQFSNSRSEMNVSTLELGDSALYLCASSQGTVGANVLTFGAGSRLTVL.

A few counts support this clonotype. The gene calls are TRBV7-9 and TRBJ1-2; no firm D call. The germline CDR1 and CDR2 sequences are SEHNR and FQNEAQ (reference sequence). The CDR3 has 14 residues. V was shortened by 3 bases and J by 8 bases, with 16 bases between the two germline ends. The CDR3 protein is CASSLRPNPRGYTF. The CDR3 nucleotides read TGTGCCAGCAGCTTGCGCCCGAATCCTCGGGGCTACACCTTC. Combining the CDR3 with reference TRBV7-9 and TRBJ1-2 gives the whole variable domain DTGVSQNPRHKITKRGQNVTFRCDPISEHNRLYWYRQTLGQGPEFLTYFQNEAQLEKSRLLSDRFSAERPKGSFSTLEIQRTEQGDSAMYLCASSLRPNPRGYTFGSGTRLTVV.

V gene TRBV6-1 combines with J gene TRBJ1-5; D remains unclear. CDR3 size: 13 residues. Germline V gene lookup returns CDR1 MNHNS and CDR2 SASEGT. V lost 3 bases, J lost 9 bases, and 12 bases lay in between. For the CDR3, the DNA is TGTGCCAGCAGTGATACGCACGGAAGGCCCCAGCATTTT. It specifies CASSDTHGRPQHF.

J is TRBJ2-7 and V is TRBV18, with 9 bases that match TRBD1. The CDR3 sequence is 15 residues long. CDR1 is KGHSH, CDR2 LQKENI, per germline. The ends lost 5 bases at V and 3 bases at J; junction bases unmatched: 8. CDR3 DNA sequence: TGTGCCAGCTCAACCGGACAGGGGACGAGCTACGAGCAGTACTTC. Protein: CASSTGQGTSYEQYF.

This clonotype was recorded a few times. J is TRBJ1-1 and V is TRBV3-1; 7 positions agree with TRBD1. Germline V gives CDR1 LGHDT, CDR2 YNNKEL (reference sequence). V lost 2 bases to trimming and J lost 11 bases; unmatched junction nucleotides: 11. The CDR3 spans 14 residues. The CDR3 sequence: CASSQRQGRAEAFF. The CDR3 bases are TGTGCCAGCAGCCAAAGACAGGGCCGGGCGGAGGCTTTCTTT.

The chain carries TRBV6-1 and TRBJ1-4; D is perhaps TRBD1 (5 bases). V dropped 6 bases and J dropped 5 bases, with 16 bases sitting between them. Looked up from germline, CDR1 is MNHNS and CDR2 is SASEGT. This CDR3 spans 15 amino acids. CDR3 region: CASSSLYGGNEKLFF. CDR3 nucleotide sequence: TGTGCCAGCAGCTCACTTTATGGGGGGAATGAAAAACTGTTTTTT.